This T cell receptor beta chain emerged from a study of T cells in Graves' hyperthyroidism and ophthalmopathy. This clonotype was detected a few times. Germline is not matched at one junction end, which may reflect a read error. The source material, RNA transcripts, was used to amplify TCR beta CDR3 regions. Primed by the HTBI set, a first-round RT-PCR was run on the TCR CDR3. TCRdb redid the calling of the multiplex PCR reads with MiXCR, one entry per CDR3 protein. Of 550,000 to 850,000 distinct CDR3 sequences listed, roughly a sixth are singletons. Germline assignment: CDR1 ENHRY and CDR2 SYGVKD. CDR3 length: 14 residues.

The receptor's source is a woman aged 50 to 65 with Graves' hyperthyroidism that later progressed to Graves' ophthalmopathy. The sequencing input was blood. The chain links TRBV10-3 to TRBJ1-4; D gene ambiguous. The chain's CDR3 is CAISESGGNEKLLF. The CDR3 DNA reads TGTGCCATCAGTGAGTCCGGCGGGAATGAAAAACTGCTTTTT.